One sample yielded the 8 T cell receptor beta chains listed below, sequenced in a study of Ad26.COV2.S vaccination and SARS-CoV-2 variants. Treatment denoted: over 15 received Ad26.COV2.S at low or high dose, single or two shots; about 5 received placebo; per-sample allocation not given. Vaccine and placebo recipients were sampled on day 63 after the first injection. Profiling relied on immunoSEQ multiplex PCR, and the TCRdb table lists in-frame clones only, not all of them. The sample lists approximately 420,000 clones; 70% to 90% were seen once. Material: peripheral blood, obtained in a trial of Ad26.COV2.S vaccine versus placebo. These receptors were taken from a person aged 18-65 years who received the Ad26.COV2.S COVID-19 vaccine or a placebo.

V is TRBV7-9 and J is TRBJ2-4, with D perhaps TRBD1 (5 bases). The CDR3 is 13 residues long. Germline assignment: CDR1 SEHNR and CDR2 FQNEAQ (reference sequence). Trimming took 4 bases from V and 1 from J, leaving 5 bases between them. The CDR3 region has the DNA TGTGCCAGCAGCTCAGGGGCCAAAAACATTCAGTACTTC. Its protein product is CASSSGAKNIQYF.

The rearrangement uses TRBV5-1 and TRBJ1-2, with 10 bases identical to TRBD1. The V and J ends lost 0 bases and 7 bases, in that order; junction bases with no gene match: 3. The CDR3 extends over 14 amino acids. The germline CDR1 and CDR2 sequences are SGHRS and YFSETQ. CDR3 sequence: CASSLGDRGSGYTF. As DNA, the CDR3 is TGCGCCAGCAGCTTGGGGGACAGGGGCAGTGGCTACACCTTC.

J is TRBJ2-5 and V is TRBV29-1, with D perhaps TRBD1 (5 bases). Trimming removed 0 bases from V and 2 bases from J, with 16 bases in between. Germline V gene sequence: CDR1 SQVTM, CDR2 ANQGSEA. This CDR3 is 16 amino acids long. CDR3 residues: CSVEDPTDGQQETQYF. The CDR3, as DNA: TGCAGCGTTGAAGACCCGACGGACGGACAACAAGAGACCCAGTACTTC.

The chain is built from TRBV11-2 and TRBJ2-5, with D perhaps matching TRBD1 (5 bases). The ends were cut back, 2 bases at V and 0 bases at J, with 10 bases in the middle. CDR3 length: 15 residues. Germline V gives CDR1 SGHAT, CDR2 FQNNGV. The CDR3 nucleotides are TGTGCCAGCAGCTTAATTGGGGCGTACCAAGAGACCCAGTACTTC. Translated, it gives CASSLIGAYQETQYF.

The V gene is TRBV6-5, the J gene TRBJ2-5, with 7 bases identical to TRBD2. Germline loops: CDR1 MNHEY, CDR2 SVGAGI. The length of the CDR3 is 15 residues. Trimming took 4 bases from V and 4 from J; bases not matched to a gene: 9. The CDR3 sequence: CASSFSPGGRETQYF. CDR3 DNA sequence: TGTGCCAGCAGTTTCTCACCGGGAGGACGAGAGACCCAGTACTTC.

In its sample, this clone was seen once. The chain employs TRBV4-3 and TRBJ2-1; D is undetermined. With 3 bases removed from V and 0 bases from J, the gap between germline ends came to 9 bases. The germline CDR1 and CDR2 sequences are LGHNA and YSLEER. The CDR3 has 15 amino acids. CDR3 DNA sequence: TGCGCCAGCAGCCAGGCTAGGAGCTCCTACAATGAGCAGTTCTTC. Translated: CASSQARSSYNEQFF.

The gene calls are TRBV7-6 and TRBJ2-5; 8 bases fit TRBD1. The V segment lost 5 bases and the J segment 4 bases; nucleotides outside the gene matches: 9. The CDR3 totals 15 residues. The V gene's germline CDR1 is SGHVS and CDR2 FNYEAQ. The CDR3 sequence: CASSLGQGVGETQYF. DNA for the CDR3: TGTGCCAGCAGCCTAGGACAGGGTGTAGGAGAGACCCAGTACTTC.

The V gene is TRBV7-6, the J gene TRBJ2-2; 7 positions agree with TRBD2. The germline CDR1 and CDR2 sequences are SGHVS and FNYEAQ. The V and J ends lost 4 bases and 2 bases, in that order; junction bases with no gene match: 1. CDR3 length: 14 amino acids. This chain's CDR3 is CASSSGLNTGELFF. CDR3 coding DNA: TGTGCCAGCAGCTCGGGACTAAACACCGGGGAGCTGTTTTTT. Looking up the rest from reference TRBV7-6 and TRBJ2-2 gives the full variable domain: GAGVSQSPRYKVTKRGQDVALRCDPISGHVSLYWYRQALGQGPEFLTYFNYEAQQDKSGLPNDRFSAERPEGSISTLTIQRTEQRDSAMYRCASSSGLNTGELFFGEGSRLTVL.